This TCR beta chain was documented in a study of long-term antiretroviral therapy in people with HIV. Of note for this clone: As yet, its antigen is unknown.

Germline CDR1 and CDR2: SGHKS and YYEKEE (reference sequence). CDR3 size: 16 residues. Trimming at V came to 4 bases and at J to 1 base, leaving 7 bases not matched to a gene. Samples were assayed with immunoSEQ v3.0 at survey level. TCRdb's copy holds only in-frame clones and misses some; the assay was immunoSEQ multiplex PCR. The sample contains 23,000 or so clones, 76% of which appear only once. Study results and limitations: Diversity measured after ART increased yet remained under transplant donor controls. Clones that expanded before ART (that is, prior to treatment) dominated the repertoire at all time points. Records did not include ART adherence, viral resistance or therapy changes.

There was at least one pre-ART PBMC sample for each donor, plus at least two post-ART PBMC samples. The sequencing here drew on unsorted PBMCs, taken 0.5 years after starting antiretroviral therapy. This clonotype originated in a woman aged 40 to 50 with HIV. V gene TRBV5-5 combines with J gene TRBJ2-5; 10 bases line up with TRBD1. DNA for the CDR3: TGTGCCAGCAGCCCAGGACAGGGGGGGACCCAAGAGACCCAGTACTTC. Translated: CASSPGQGGTQETQYF.